These 27 T cell receptor beta chains originate from one sample sequenced in a study of PD-1 blockade in mismatch repair-deficient tumors (dated by TCRdb to about 2017). Receptors were amplified or captured by the immunoSEQ multiplex PCR assay. What TCRdb holds here is the immuneACCESS table cut down to in-frame rearrangements. Part of the clones is not present; checked against another copy, under half of the missing clones reflect an unresolved V gene, and the others are unexplained. The table for this sample lists 120,000 or so clones; about 85% of them were counted only once. The leading ten clones occupy about 13% of the sample. This material consisted of peripheral blood, taken 44 weeks after starting pembrolizumab. The source is an adult with mismatch repair-deficient cancer.

The chain combines TRBV5-4 with TRBJ2-3, with D uncertain. The germline V gene has CDR1 SGHNT and CDR2 YYREEE (reference sequence). The CDR3 sequence is 13 residues long. V was trimmed by 2 bases and J by 3 bases, leaving 7 bases between them. CDR3 residues: CASSFPGTDTQYF. In DNA, the CDR3 is TGTGCCAGCAGCTTCCCCGGAACAGATACGCAGTATTTT.

The chain couples TRBV5-6 to TRBJ2-7; D may correspond to TRBD1 or TRBD2 (5 bases each). CDR3 length: 13 amino acids. The V end lost 0 bases, the J end lost 7 bases, and 11 bases lay between the germline ends. Germline assignment: CDR1 SGHDT and CDR2 YYEEEE. The CDR3 loop reads CASSLAGTGEQYF. The CDR3 DNA is TGTGCCAGCAGCTTGGCAGGGACGGGTGAGCAGTACTTC.

As to this clone: Compared with germline, one end of the junction differs, possibly owing to a read error. The chain links TRBV14 to TRBJ2-5, with D perhaps TRBD1 (6 bases). Germline CDR1 reads SGHDN; CDR2 reads FVKESK. The CDR3 is 15 residues long. The CDR3 sequence: CASSQLTGKGEAQYF. In DNA, the CDR3 is TGTGCCAGCAGCCAGCTGACAGGCAAGGGAGAGGCCCAGTACTTC.

The J gene is TRBJ1-1, the V gene TRBV10-1; D gene uncertain. V was trimmed by 3 bases and J by 1 base, leaving 12 bases between them. This CDR3 spans 15 amino acids. CDR1 and CDR2 (germline): WNHNN, SYGVQD (reference sequence). The CDR3, as DNA: TGCGCCAGCAGTGATTATGCCCTCGGGAACACTGAAGCTTTCTTT. Translated: CASSDYALGNTEAFF.

This clone was counted a few times. V and J are TRBV11-3 and TRBJ2-1; D call uncertain. Germline assignment: CDR1 SGHNT and CDR2 YENEEA. Trimming left V 4 bases short and J 10 bases short, with 5 bases between. The CDR3 runs to 10 residues. CDR3 coding DNA: TGTGCCAGCAGCTCAAACGAGCAGTTCTTC. Protein product: CASSSNEQFF.

The chain has TRBV6-5 and TRBJ2-5; 7 nucleotides line up with TRBD2. Trimming removed 7 bases from V and 5 bases from J; junction bases left unmatched: 7. Germline loops: CDR1 MNHEY, CDR2 SVGAGI. The CDR3 has 13 amino acids. CDR3 residues: CASKAGYRETQYF. The CDR3 bases are TGTGCCAGCAAAGCGGGATATCGGGAGACCCAGTACTTC.

The rearrangement uses TRBV9 and TRBJ1-4; 7 bases agree with TRBD1. The CDR3 covers 14 residues. Germline-derived CDR1 and CDR2 are SGDLS and YYNGEE. J was trimmed by 5 bases and V by 3 bases; bases with no gene match: 4. Here the CDR3 reads CASSEGGENEKLFF. CDR3 in DNA: TGTGCCAGCAGCGAAGGGGGCGAGAATGAAAAACTGTTTTTT.

The rearrangement links TRBV11-2 to TRBJ1-1; D is unclear. This CDR3 has 14 amino acids. V lost 4 bases and J 0 bases, leaving 9 bases between the germline ends. Germline V gives CDR1 SGHAT, CDR2 FQNNGV. This CDR3 is CASSSQRVNTEAFF. CDR3 nucleotides: TGTGCCAGCAGCTCTCAACGGGTGAACACTGAAGCTTTCTTT. Looking up the rest from reference TRBV11-2 and TRBJ1-1 gives the full variable domain: EAGVAQSPRYKIIEKRQSVAFWCNPISGHATLYWYQQILGQGPKLLIQFQNNGVVDDSQLPKDRFSAERLKGVDSTLKIQPAKLEDSAVYLCASSSQRVNTEAFFGQGTRLTVV.

The chain recombines TRBV2 with TRBJ2-2; a possible D gene is TRBD2 (5 bases). Trimming took 7 bases from V and 5 from J, leaving 5 bases between them. This CDR3 region has 11 residues. Germline V gene data show CDR1 as SNHLY and CDR2 as FYNNEI. CDR3 in DNA: TGTGCCAGCACGGGGACCGGGGAGCTGTTTTTT. It translates to CASTGTGELFF. Supplemented by reference TRBV2 and TRBJ2-2, the full variable domain reads EPEVTQTPSHQVTQMGQEVILRCVPISNHLYFYWYRQILGQKVEFLVSFYNNEISEKSEIFDDQFSVERPDGSNFTLKIRSTKLEDSAMYFCASTGTGELFFGEGSRLTVL.

The rearrangement uses TRBV6-5 and TRBJ1-5; D gene unclear. Germline CDR1 and CDR2: MNHEY and SVGAGI. With 6 bases removed from V and 1 base from J, the gap between germline ends came to 13 bases. This CDR3 is 15 amino acids long. The CDR3 loop is CASRVSRRSNQPQHF. The DNA of the CDR3 is TGTGCCAGCAGGGTTTCTCGCCGAAGCAATCAGCCCCAGCATTTT.

V gene TRBV29-1 combines with J gene TRBJ2-1; 7 bases are shared with TRBD1. The CDR3 is made up of 11 amino acids. Trimming removed 6 bases from V and 10 bases from J; junction bases left unmatched: 6. Germline values: CDR1 SQVTM, CDR2 ANQGSEA. CDR3 coding DNA: TGCAGCGTGGTTGGACAGGCCGAGCAGTTCTTC. Translation: CSVVGQAEQFF.

The V call is TRBV13, the J call TRBJ1-2; 9 bases fit TRBD1. This CDR3 is built from 14 residues. V shed 3 bases and J 2 bases; nucleotides not matched to a gene: 1. Germline values: CDR1 PRHDT, CDR2 FYEKMQ (reference sequence). In DNA, the CDR3 is TGTGCCAGCAGCTTGGACAGGGGAAACTATGGCTACACCTTC. Protein: CASSLDRGNYGYTF.

This chain connects TRBV5-1 to TRBJ2-7; D is perhaps TRBD2 (6 bases). V was pared by 1 base and J by 4 bases, with 12 bases between. CDR1 SGHRS and CDR2 YFSETQ come from the germline V gene. This CDR3 comprises 14 residues. CDR3 loop: CASSLPGAGYEQYF. The CDR3, as DNA: TGCGCCAGCAGCTTGCCTGGGGCGGGGTACGAGCAGTACTTC. The entire variable domain, with the rest obtained from reference TRBV5-1 and TRBJ2-7, is as follows: KAGVTQTPRYLIKTRGQQVTLSCSPISGHRSVSWYQQTPGQGLQFLFEYFSETQRNKGNFPGRFSGRQFSNSRSEMNVSTLELGDSALYLCASSLPGAGYEQYFGPGTRLTVT.

The chain carries TRBV5-1 and TRBJ2-7; possibly TRBD1 for D (6 bases). CDR3 length: 16 amino acids. Germline V gives CDR1 SGHRS, CDR2 YFSETQ. Deletions cut 0 bases from V and 4 bases from J, with 17 bases between. Here the CDR3 reads CASSLGWAGEGYEQYF. As DNA, the CDR3 is TGCGCCAGCAGCTTGGGTTGGGCAGGGGAAGGGTACGAGCAGTACTTC.

V and J are TRBV5-1 and TRBJ2-7, with D unclear. The CDR3 loop spans 14 amino acids. V dropped 1 base and J dropped 5 bases, with 13 bases sitting between them. CDR1 and CDR2 (germline): SGHRS, YFSETQ. The CDR3 nucleotides read TGCGCCAGCAGCTTGTCTTCTGAGGCGCACGAGCAGTACTTC. Protein product: CASSLSSEAHEQYF.

The chain links TRBV18 to TRBJ2-7; D ambiguous. V lost 4 bases and J 3 bases, leaving 7 bases between the germline ends. The CDR3 has 12 amino acids. Per the germline V gene, CDR1 is KGHSH and CDR2 is LQKENI. CDR3 sequence reads: CASSQGFYEQYF. CDR3 sequence (DNA): TGTGCCAGCTCACAGGGATTCTACGAGCAGTACTTC.

The chain has TRBV5-5 and TRBJ2-7; D might be TRBD2 (5 bases). Between the trimmed V and J ends, which lost 4 bases and 3 bases, there was a span of 11 bases. The length of the CDR3 is 13 residues. Germline values: CDR1 SGHKS, CDR2 YYEKEE (reference sequence). The CDR3 nucleotides read TGTGCCAGCAGCATCGGGGTAGACTACGAGCAGTACTTC. This translates into CASSIGVDYEQYF.

This chain links TRBV9 with TRBJ2-3; D unclear. The germline V and J ends were trimmed by 3 bases and 2 bases, with 13 bases remaining between them. The CDR3 has 15 residues. CDR1 SGDLS and CDR2 YYNGEE come from the germline V gene. The CDR3 nucleotides read TGTGCCAGCAGCGAACGGCCCGGGTCCACAGATACGCAGTATTTT. Protein sequence: CASSERPGSTDTQYF.

This clone appeared a few times. CDR3 sequence reads: CASSFEVEQFF. The CDR3 DNA reads as TGTGCCAGCAGCTTTGAAGTGGAGCAGTTCTTC. V usage is TRBV7-9 and J usage is TRBJ2-1; no definite D call. The CDR3 sequence is 11 residues long. Germline V CDR1 and CDR2: SEHNR, FQNEAQ (reference sequence). The V end lost 3 bases, the J end lost 10 bases, and 7 bases lay between the germline ends.

CDR3 nucleotide sequence: TGTGCCAGCAGCTCTCGGGACACCTCCTACGAGCAGTACTTC. It codes for CASSSRDTSYEQYF. The chain couples TRBV7-2 to TRBJ2-7, with D maybe TRBD1 (6 bases). Trimming left V 4 bases short and J 0 bases short, with 10 bases between. Looked up from germline, CDR1 is SGHTA and CDR2 is FQGNSA. This CDR3 has 14 residues.

J is TRBJ2-1 and V is TRBV4-1; the D call may be TRBD1 or TRBD2 (5 bases each). V lost 1 base to trimming and J lost 2 bases, with 18 bases between them. Germline CDR1 MGHRA, CDR2 YSYEKL. CDR3 size: 18 residues. The CDR3 DNA reads as TGCGCCAGCAGCCAAGTAAAAATGGCAGGGAGCACCTACAATGAGCAGTTCTTC. This gives the protein CASSQVKMAGSTYNEQFF.

This clone was counted a single time. V is TRBV11-2 and J is TRBJ2-7; no clear D. V was trimmed by 2 bases and J by 5 bases, leaving 4 bases between them. The germline V gene has CDR1 SGHAT and CDR2 FQNNGV. The CDR3 has 11 amino acids. CDR3 residues: CASSLLNEQYF. The CDR3 DNA sequence: TGTGCCAGCAGCTTACTCAACGAGCAGTACTTC. The full variable domain, with the rest looked up from reference TRBV11-2 and TRBJ2-7, is EAGVAQSPRYKIIEKRQSVAFWCNPISGHATLYWYQQILGQGPKLLIQFQNNGVVDDSQLPKDRFSAERLKGVDSTLKIQPAKLEDSAVYLCASSLLNEQYFGPGTRLTVT.

The rearrangement uses TRBV5-5 and TRBJ2-7, with D perhaps assigned TRBD1 or TRBD2 (5 bases each). Germline V CDR1 and CDR2: SGHKS, YYEKEE (reference sequence). The CDR3 sequence is 16 residues long. Trimming left V 4 bases short and J 1 base short, with 18 bases between. The CDR3 reads CASSTLPGPISYEQYF. The DNA for the CDR3 is TGTGCCAGCAGCACTCTCCCGGGACCCATTTCCTACGAGCAGTACTTC.

CDR3 in amino acids: CASSYGAGGTEAFF. The CDR3 region has the DNA TGTGCCAGCAGTTACGGGGCGGGGGGGACTGAAGCTTTCTTT. The gene calls are TRBV6-5 and TRBJ1-1; maybe TRBD1 (5 bases). Germline V gene sequence: CDR1 MNHEY, CDR2 SVGAGI. The CDR3 has 14 residues. Deletions cut 2 bases from V and 5 bases from J, with 12 bases between.

V is TRBV2 and J is TRBJ2-5, with D perhaps TRBD1 (6 bases). Deletions cut 6 bases from V and 3 bases from J, with 23 bases between. Germline CDR1 and CDR2: SNHLY and FYNNEI. The CDR3 extends over 17 amino acids. This CDR3 reads CASRGVIRDNSKETQYF. CDR3 bases: TGTGCCAGCAGGGGGGTAATCCGGGACAACTCCAAAGAGACCCAGTACTTC.

This rearrangement joins TRBV2 to TRBJ2-1; 16 positions match TRBD2. This CDR3 contains 16 residues. Germline V lookup: CDR1 SNHLY, CDR2 FYNNEI. The junction had 5 bases not matched to a gene; V was cut back by 6 bases and J by 6 bases. CDR3 region: CASRPGTSGRVNEQFF. The CDR3 DNA sequence: TGTGCCAGCAGACCCGGGACTAGCGGGAGGGTCAATGAGCAGTTCTTC. Full variable domain (rest looked up from reference TRBV2 and TRBJ2-1): EPEVTQTPSHQVTQMGQEVILRCVPISNHLYFYWYRQILGQKVEFLVSFYNNEISEKSEIFDDQFSVERPDGSNFTLKIRSTKLEDSAMYFCASRPGTSGRVNEQFFGPGTRLTVL.

The chain couples TRBV30 to TRBJ1-5; D unclear. Germline V gives CDR1 GTSNPN, CDR2 SVGIG (reference sequence). V lost 0 bases to trimming and J lost 3 bases, with 9 bases between them. The length of the CDR3 is 14 residues. The CDR3 spells CAWSVSGDNQPQHF. In DNA form, the CDR3 reads TGTGCCTGGAGTGTTTCGGGCGACAATCAGCCCCAGCATTTT.